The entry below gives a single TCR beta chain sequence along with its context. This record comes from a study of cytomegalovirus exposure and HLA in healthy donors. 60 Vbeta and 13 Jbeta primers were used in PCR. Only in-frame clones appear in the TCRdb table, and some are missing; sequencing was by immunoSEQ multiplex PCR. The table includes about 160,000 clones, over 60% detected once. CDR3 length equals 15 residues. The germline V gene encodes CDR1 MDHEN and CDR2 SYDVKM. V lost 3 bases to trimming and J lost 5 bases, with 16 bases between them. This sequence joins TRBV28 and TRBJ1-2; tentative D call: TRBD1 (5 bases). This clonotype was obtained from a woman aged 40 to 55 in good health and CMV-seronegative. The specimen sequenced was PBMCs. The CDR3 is CASSFMNQGPYGYTF. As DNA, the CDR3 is TGTGCCAGCAGTTTTATGAATCAGGGTCCTTATGGCTACACCTTC.